Below, 29 T cell receptor beta chains from the same sample are listed, as sequenced in a study of T cell responses to AZD1222 COVID-19 vaccine. The data were produced by immunoSEQ multiplex PCR, yet TCRdb's version contains in-frame clones alone and is incomplete. This table has about 260,000 clones, roughly 93% appearing once. This specimen was peripheral blood, taken on day 0 of AZD1222 vaccination. These receptors all stem from an adult in good health.

This chain joins TRBV3-1 (or the pseudogene TRBV3-2) and TRBJ2-7, with D perhaps matching TRBD1 (6 bases). Germline lookup yields CDR1 LGHDT and CDR2 YNNKEL (reference sequence). CDR3 length: 15 residues. The V and J ends lost 3 bases and 5 bases respectively, with 17 bases between them. CDR3 coding DNA: TGTGCCAGCAGCCACTCCGACAGGACGGCTAACGAGCAGTACTTC. Translating it yields CASSHSDRTANEQYF.

The chain has TRBV5-4 and TRBJ2-7, with 9 bases identical to TRBD1. Germline CDR1 reads SGHNT; CDR2 reads YYREEE (reference sequence). V lost 3 bases, J lost 2 bases, and 6 bases stayed unmatched. The CDR3 consists of 15 residues. CDR3 region: CASSWTGTGTYEQYF. Written as DNA, the CDR3 is TGTGCCAGCAGCTGGACCGGGACAGGGACCTACGAGCAGTACTTC.

This sequence joins TRBV5-4 and TRBJ2-7; 10 bases align to TRBD2. The CDR3 consists of 15 residues. Germline loops: CDR1 SGHNT, CDR2 YYREEE (reference sequence). The V segment lost 1 base and the J segment 4 bases; nucleotides outside the gene matches: 5. CDR3 region: CASSLSPSGSYEQYF. In DNA, the CDR3 is TGTGCCAGCAGCTTGTCTCCTAGCGGGAGTTACGAGCAGTACTTC.

The chain is built from TRBV4-2 and TRBJ2-3; weak D call: TRBD2 (6 bases). Trimming left V 0 bases short and J 11 bases short, with 15 bases between. This CDR3 contains 14 residues. CDR1 is LGHNA and CDR2 is YNFKEQ in the germline V gene. The chain's CDR3 is CASSQDHGLLEQYF. The DNA for the CDR3 is TGTGCCAGCAGCCAAGATCACGGACTATTAGAGCAGTATTTT.

This rearrangement joins TRBV28 to TRBJ1-5; possibly TRBD1 for D (6 bases). CDR1 and CDR2 from the germline V gene are MDHEN and SYDVKM. This CDR3 region has 15 residues. Trimming stripped 11 bases from V and 2 bases from J, with 19 bases between. CDR3 protein: CAGSQGSSGNQPQHF. CDR3 in DNA: TGTGCCGGAAGCCAGGGGAGCTCAGGCAATCAGCCCCAGCATTTT.

The rearrangement joins TRBV10-3 to TRBJ2-7, with TRBD1 identical over 10 bases. This CDR3 spans 13 amino acids. V lost 11 bases and J lost 3; bases outside the gene matches: 7. Per germline, CDR1 ENHRY and CDR2 SYGVKD. In DNA form, the CDR3 reads TGTGCCGCCTCCGGGACAGGGGTCTACGAGCAGTACTTC. Its protein is CAASGTGVYEQYF.

This clone has more than one count but fewer than ten. V gene TRBV28 combines with J gene TRBJ1-5; D might be TRBD1 (5 bases). The CDR3 covers 12 residues. The germline gives CDR1 MDHEN, CDR2 SYDVKM. V was pared by 6 bases and J by 11 bases, with 14 bases between. In DNA form, the CDR3 reads TGTGCCAGCAGCCTCCAGAGAGGGGCCCAGCATTTT. It specifies CASSLQRGAQHF.

The rearrangement uses TRBV18 and TRBJ2-7; 7 bases match TRBD2. The germline V gene encodes CDR1 KGHSH and CDR2 LQKENI. V lost 3 bases, J lost 0 bases, and 5 bases stayed unmatched. The CDR3 is made up of 15 amino acids. CDR3 residues: CASSPSGPSSYEQYF. The CDR3 DNA sequence: TGTGCCAGCTCACCTAGCGGGCCTAGCTCCTACGAGCAGTACTTC. Together with reference TRBV18 and TRBJ2-7, the CDR3 gives the full variable domain: NAGVMQNPRHLVRRRGQEARLRCSPMKGHSHVYWYRQLPEEGLKFMVYLQKENIIDESGMPKERFSAEFPKEGPSILRIQQVVRGDSAAYFCASSPSGPSSYEQYFGPGTRLTVT.

The chain employs TRBV29-1 and TRBJ2-3; the match to TRBD1 covers 8 bases. Trimming at V came to 3 bases and at J to 2 bases, leaving 4 bases not matched to a gene. Germline CDR1 reads SQVTM; CDR2 reads ANQGSEA. The CDR3 covers 14 residues. This chain's CDR3 is CSVDRTGPTDTQYF. The CDR3 region has the DNA TGCAGCGTTGATAGGACAGGGCCCACAGATACGCAGTATTTT.

V and J are TRBV15 and TRBJ1-4; D not resolved. CDR3 size: 15 residues. The V gene's germline CDR1 is LNHNV and CDR2 YYDKDF (reference sequence). V was shortened by 5 bases and J by 0 bases, with 10 bases between the two germline ends. CDR3 sequence reads: CATSPQRSTNEKLFF. The DNA of the CDR3 is TGTGCCACCAGCCCTCAACGGTCAACTAATGAAAAACTGTTTTTT.

The chain recombines TRBV9 with TRBJ1-3; 9 positions agree with TRBD1. The CDR3 loop spans 17 amino acids. CDR1 is SGDLS, CDR2 YYNGEE, per germline. The J segment lost 4 bases and the V segment lost 3 bases, leaving 11 bases of the junction unmatched. The CDR3 DNA follows: TGTGCCAGCAGCGCTTCTGCCGGGACAGGGACAGGAAACACCATATATTTT. Translation gives CASSASAGTGTGNTIYF.

The chain uses TRBV9 and TRBJ1-6, with D hard to call. The germline V gene has CDR1 SGDLS and CDR2 YYNGEE. The CDR3 totals 12 residues. V gave up 0 bases and J gave up 8 bases, with 3 bases separating them. CDR3 protein: CASSVDDSPLHF. The CDR3 DNA sequence: TGTGCCAGCAGCGTAGACGATTCACCCCTCCACTTT.

The chain employs TRBV27 and TRBJ1-5, with D hard to call. The length of the CDR3 is 12 residues. The germline CDR1 and CDR2 sequences are MNHEY and SMNVEV (reference sequence). CDR3 nucleotide sequence: TGTGACGGGATTTCTGGGGATCAGCCCCAGCATTTT. It yields the protein CDGISGDQPQHF.

This chain joins TRBV27 and TRBJ1-6; TRBD1 might be the D (5 bases). CDR3 length: 15 residues. V lost 4 bases and J lost 6, with 13 bases in between. Germline lookup yields CDR1 MNHEY and CDR2 SMNVEV (reference sequence). The CDR3 region is CASSSGQSPNSPLHF. For the CDR3, the DNA is TGTGCCAGCAGTTCCGGACAATCCCCTAATTCACCCCTCCACTTT.

V is TRBV3-1 (or the pseudogene TRBV3-2) and J is TRBJ1-1; no firm D call. CDR1 and CDR2 from the germline V gene are LGHDT and YNNKEL (reference sequence). The V end lost 5 bases, the J end lost 1 base, and 8 bases lay between the germline ends. The length of the CDR3 is 13 residues. CDR3 bases: TGTGCCAGCAGCAAACTCCGGAACACTGAAGCTTTCTTT. Its translation is CASSKLRNTEAFF.

In this sample, this clone turned up once. The V gene is TRBV28, the J gene TRBJ2-7; no definite D call. Per germline, CDR1 MDHEN and CDR2 SYDVKM. This CDR3 has 15 amino acids. The V gene lost 2 bases and the J gene lost 3 bases, with 14 bases spanning the gap. CDR3 region: CASSLLGDGLYEQYF. The CDR3 DNA reads as TGTGCCAGCAGTTTACTTGGCGACGGGCTCTACGAGCAGTACTTC. Drawing the rest from reference TRBV28 and TRBJ2-7, the complete variable domain is DVKVTQSSRYLVKRTGEKVFLECVQDMDHENMFWYRQDPGLGLRLIYFSYDVKMKEKGDIPEGYSVSREKKERFSLILESASTNQTSMYLCASSLLGDGLYEQYFGPGTRLTVT.

The rearrangement joins TRBV19 to TRBJ1-1, with 7 bases identical to TRBD1. CDR3 size: 12 residues. Germline values: CDR1 LNHDA, CDR2 SQIVND (reference sequence). Trimming took 11 bases from V and 5 from J; bases not matched to a gene: 8. The DNA of the CDR3 is TGTGCCCCAAAGGGGGCCGGGACTGAAGCTTTCTTT. The encoded protein is CAPKGAGTEAFF.

The CDR3 spells CASSLRGGRAGGELFF. CDR3 DNA sequence: TGTGCCAGCAGTCTCCGAGGCGGGAGGGCCGGCGGGGAGCTGTTTTTT. V is TRBV3-1 (or the pseudogene TRBV3-2) and J is TRBJ2-2; TRBD2 matches at 9 bases. CDR3 size: 16 residues. The J segment lost 7 bases and the V segment lost 6 bases, leaving 12 bases of the junction unmatched. CDR1 is LGHDT and CDR2 is YNNKEL in the germline V gene (reference sequence).

The V and J genes are TRBV6-6 and TRBJ1-5; no clear D gene. V lost 6 bases to trimming and J lost 4 bases, with 7 bases between them. The CDR3 is 12 residues long. Germline CDR1 is MNHNY and CDR2 is SVGAGI (reference sequence). This CDR3 reads CASRLLNQPQHF. For the CDR3, the DNA is TGTGCCAGCAGGCTCTTAAATCAGCCCCAGCATTTT.

The rearrangement links TRBV4-2 to TRBJ1-1; D is possibly TRBD1 (5 bases). This CDR3 region has 12 residues. Looked up from germline, CDR1 is LGHNA and CDR2 is YNFKEQ. Trimming removed 1 base at V and 7 bases at J, with 7 bases between. This CDR3 reads CASSQVGGEAFF. CDR3 DNA: TGTGCCAGCAGCCAAGTGGGGGGTGAAGCTTTCTTT.

V usage is TRBV18 and J usage is TRBJ1-3; the D gene is possibly TRBD1 (5 bases). Trimming cost V 2 bases and J 3 bases, with 8 bases left between them. The germline gives CDR1 KGHSH, CDR2 LQKENI. The CDR3 sequence is 14 residues long. Here the CDR3 reads CASSPSGNGNTIYF. DNA for the CDR3: TGTGCCAGCTCACCATCAGGGAATGGAAACACCATATATTTT.

The V call is TRBV29-1, the J call TRBJ2-3, with TRBD1 matching over 7 bases. The CDR3 totals 12 residues. The germline CDR1 and CDR2 sequences are SQVTM and ANQGSEA. Trimming removed 7 bases from V and 4 bases from J; junction bases left unmatched: 5. The CDR3: CSEIQGSDTQYF. The CDR3 DNA follows: TGCAGCGAGATACAGGGGTCAGATACGCAGTATTTT.

This clone appeared once. The J gene is TRBJ2-2, the V gene TRBV5-1, with 11 positions matching TRBD2. CDR1 SGHRS and CDR2 YFSETQ come from the germline V gene. The CDR3 has 15 residues. The V and J ends lost 2 bases and 3 bases, in that order; junction bases with no gene match: 0. CDR3 residues: CASSFSGRDTGELFF. CDR3 nucleotide sequence: TGCGCCAGCAGCTTTAGCGGGAGGGACACCGGGGAGCTGTTTTTT.

V is TRBV10-2 and J is TRBJ2-3; D remains ambiguous. The CDR3 covers 14 residues. V was cut by 6 bases and J by 6 bases, with 16 bases left in between. The germline gives CDR1 WSHSY, CDR2 SAAADI. CDR3: CASSPIGIGDTQYF. The CDR3 region has the DNA TGCGCCAGCAGCCCTATAGGTATAGGGGATACGCAGTATTTT.

The J gene is TRBJ1-2, the V gene TRBV18; D not certain. Germline V gene data show CDR1 as KGHSH and CDR2 as LQKENI. This CDR3 contains 12 residues. V lost 6 bases, J lost 8 bases, and 13 bases lay in between. The CDR3 nucleotides read TGTGCCAGCTCTGGTGAGGTCAGCGGCTACACCTTC. Protein sequence: CASSGEVSGYTF.

The chain carries TRBV28 and TRBJ1-4; D gene uncertain. The CDR3 consists of 13 residues. CDR1 and CDR2 from the germline V gene are MDHEN and SYDVKM. V was cut by 7 bases and J by 7 bases, with 13 bases left in between. CDR3 protein: CASTRTTPEKLFF. Written as DNA, the CDR3 is TGTGCCAGCACTCGCACCACCCCTGAAAAACTGTTTTTT.

The chain combines TRBV3-1 (or the pseudogene TRBV3-2) with TRBJ2-7; D not certain. In germline, CDR1 is LGHDT, CDR2 YNNKEL (reference sequence). The V and J ends lost 4 bases and 0 bases respectively, with 13 bases between them. The CDR3 spans 15 residues. The CDR3 DNA follows: TGTGCCAGCAGCCGGTCACAGTTGAGCTCCTACGAGCAGTACTTC. Its protein product is CASSRSQLSSYEQYF.

This clone showed up just once. The rearrangement uses TRBV15 and TRBJ1-1; D not resolved. CDR3 length: 12 amino acids. V lost 6 bases and J 4 bases, leaving 9 bases between the germline ends. The germline gives CDR1 LNHNV, CDR2 YYDKDF (reference sequence). This CDR3 reads CATRTEVTEAFF. As DNA, the CDR3 is TGTGCCACCAGGACCGAGGTCACTGAAGCTTTCTTT.

The rearrangement links TRBV3-1 (or the pseudogene TRBV3-2) to TRBJ2-7; D is unclear. In germline, CDR1 is LGHDT, CDR2 YNNKEL (reference sequence). V dropped 1 base and J dropped 5 bases, with 9 bases sitting between them. The CDR3 length is 13 residues. Here the CDR3 DNA reads TGTGCCAGCAGCCAAGTGAGACCCCACGAGCAGTACTTC. It yields the protein CASSQVRPHEQYF.